The text below deals with one T cell receptor (beta chain). What it binds is not known. This specimen comes from a study of OX40 agonist ivuxolimab in advanced cancers. About the study: Eligibility rules accepted prior anti-PD-1, anti-PD-L1 or anti-CTLA-4 therapy, and around 38% had some.

This CDR3 is 16 amino acids long. V was trimmed by 1 base and J by 0 bases, leaving 11 bases between them. Germline V gives CDR1 SGHAT, CDR2 FQNNGV. Method: immunoSEQ multiplex PCR; TCRdb's copy keeps in-frame clones and lacks some. The sample includes under 13,000 clones, roughly 79% of them seen just once. Study results and limitations: Expanded clones were, on average, more numerous among CD8+ T cells than CD4+.

The sample consisted of CD4+ or CD8+ T cells sorted from blood, taken in a trial of the OX40 agonist ivuxolimab. V usage is TRBV11-2 and J usage is TRBJ2-3, with D perhaps matching TRBD2 (5 bases). The source is an adult with an advanced solid tumor such as melanoma, head and neck, liver or kidney cancer. The CDR3 DNA reads as TGTGCCAGCAGCTTAGTGGGCAGGACTAGCACAGATACGCAGTATTTT. This sequence encodes CASSLVGRTSTDTQYF.